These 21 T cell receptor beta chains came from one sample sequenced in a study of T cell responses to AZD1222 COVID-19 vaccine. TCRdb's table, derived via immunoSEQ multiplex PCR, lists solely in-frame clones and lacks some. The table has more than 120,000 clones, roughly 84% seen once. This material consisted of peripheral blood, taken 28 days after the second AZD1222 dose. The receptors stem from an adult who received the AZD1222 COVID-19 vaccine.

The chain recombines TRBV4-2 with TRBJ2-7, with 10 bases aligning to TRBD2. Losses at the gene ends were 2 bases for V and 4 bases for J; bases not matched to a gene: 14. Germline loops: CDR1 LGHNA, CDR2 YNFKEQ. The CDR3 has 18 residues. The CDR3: CASSQISSGREGAYEQYF. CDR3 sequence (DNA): TGTGCCAGCAGCCAAATTTCTAGCGGGAGAGAGGGGGCTTACGAGCAGTACTTC.

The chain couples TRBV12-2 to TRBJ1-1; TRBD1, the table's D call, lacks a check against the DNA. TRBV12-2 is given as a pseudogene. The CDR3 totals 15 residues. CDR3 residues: CASRLKGAGNTEAFF. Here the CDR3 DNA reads TGTGCAAGTCGCTTGAAAGGGGCAGGGAACACTGAAGCTTTCTTT.

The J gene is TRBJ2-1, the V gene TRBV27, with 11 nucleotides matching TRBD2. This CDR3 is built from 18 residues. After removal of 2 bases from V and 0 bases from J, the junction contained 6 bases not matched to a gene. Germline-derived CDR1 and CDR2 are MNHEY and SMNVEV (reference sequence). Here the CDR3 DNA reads TGTGCCAGCAGTTTAACGACTAGCGGGACAAGCTCCTACAATGAGCAGTTCTTC. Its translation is CASSLTTSGTSSYNEQFF.

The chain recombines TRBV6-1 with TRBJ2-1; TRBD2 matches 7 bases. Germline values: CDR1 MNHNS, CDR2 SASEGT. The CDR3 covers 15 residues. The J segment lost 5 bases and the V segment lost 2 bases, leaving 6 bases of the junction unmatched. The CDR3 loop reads CASSEWGTNDNEQFF. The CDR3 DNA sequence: TGTGCCAGCAGTGAATGGGGGACTAACGACAATGAGCAGTTCTTC.

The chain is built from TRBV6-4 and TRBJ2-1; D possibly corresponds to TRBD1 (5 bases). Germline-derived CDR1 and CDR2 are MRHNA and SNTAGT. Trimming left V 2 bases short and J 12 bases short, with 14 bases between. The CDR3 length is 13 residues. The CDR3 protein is CASSDQDRLGQFF. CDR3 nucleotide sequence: TGTGCCAGCAGTGACCAAGACAGACTGGGGCAGTTCTTC.

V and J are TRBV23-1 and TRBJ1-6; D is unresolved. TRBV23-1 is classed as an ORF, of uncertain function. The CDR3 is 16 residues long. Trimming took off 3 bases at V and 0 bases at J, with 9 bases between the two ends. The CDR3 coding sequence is TGCGCCAGCAGTCATGGGCGGCACTCCTATAATTCACCCCTCCACTTT. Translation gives CASSHGRHSYNSPLHF.

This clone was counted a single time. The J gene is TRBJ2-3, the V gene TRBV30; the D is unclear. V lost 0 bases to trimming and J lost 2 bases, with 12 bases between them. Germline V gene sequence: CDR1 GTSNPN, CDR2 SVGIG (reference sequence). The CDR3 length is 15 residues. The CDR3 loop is CAWSVGGVLTDTQYF. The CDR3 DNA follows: TGTGCCTGGAGTGTGGGTGGGGTGCTCACAGATACGCAGTATTTT.

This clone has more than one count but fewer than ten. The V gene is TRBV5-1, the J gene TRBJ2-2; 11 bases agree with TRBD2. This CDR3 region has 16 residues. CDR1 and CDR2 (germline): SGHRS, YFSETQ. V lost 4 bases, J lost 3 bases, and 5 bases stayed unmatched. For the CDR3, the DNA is TGCGCCAGCAGCCCCGAACTAGCGGGAGACACCGGGGAGCTGTTTTTT. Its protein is CASSPELAGDTGELFF. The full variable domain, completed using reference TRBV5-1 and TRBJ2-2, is KAGVTQTPRYLIKTRGQQVTLSCSPISGHRSVSWYQQTPGQGLQFLFEYFSETQRNKGNFPGRFSGRQFSNSRSEMNVSTLELGDSALYLCASSPELAGDTGELFFGEGSRLTVL.

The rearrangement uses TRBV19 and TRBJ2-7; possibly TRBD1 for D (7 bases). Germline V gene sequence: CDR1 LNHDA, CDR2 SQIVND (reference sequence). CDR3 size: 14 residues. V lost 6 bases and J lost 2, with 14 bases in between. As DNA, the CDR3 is TGTGCCAGTAGCGGGGGACAGACTACCTACGAGCAGTACTTC. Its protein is CASSGGQTTYEQYF.

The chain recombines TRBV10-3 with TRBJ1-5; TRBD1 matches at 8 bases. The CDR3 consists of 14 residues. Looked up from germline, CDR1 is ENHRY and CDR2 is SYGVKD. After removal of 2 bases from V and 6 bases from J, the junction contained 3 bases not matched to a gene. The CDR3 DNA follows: TGTGCCATCAGTGAGGACAGGGGCTCTCAGCCCCAGCATTTT. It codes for CAISEDRGSQPQHF.

The CDR3 DNA sequence: TGTGCCTGGAGTGTATGGTTAGGGGGAAACTATGGCTACACCTTC. It translates to CAWSVWLGGNYGYTF. V is TRBV30 and J is TRBJ1-2; D perhaps matches TRBD1 (6 bases). Germline CDR1 and CDR2: GTSNPN and SVGIG (reference sequence). This CDR3 has 15 residues. V was clipped by 0 bases and J by 2 bases, with 13 bases between them.

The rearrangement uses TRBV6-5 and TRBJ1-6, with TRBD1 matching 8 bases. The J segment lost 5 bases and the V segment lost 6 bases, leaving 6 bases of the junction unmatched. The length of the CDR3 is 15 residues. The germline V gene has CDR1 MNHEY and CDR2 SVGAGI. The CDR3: CASSYGQGNNSPLHF. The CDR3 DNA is TGTGCCAGCAGCTACGGACAGGGAAATAATTCACCCCTCCACTTT.

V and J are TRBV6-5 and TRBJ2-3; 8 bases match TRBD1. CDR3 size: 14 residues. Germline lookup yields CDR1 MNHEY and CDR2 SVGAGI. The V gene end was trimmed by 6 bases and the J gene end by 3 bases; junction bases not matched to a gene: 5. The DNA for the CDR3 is TGTGCCAGCAGCCTCAGACAGGGGACAGATACGCAGTATTTT. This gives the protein CASSLRQGTDTQYF.

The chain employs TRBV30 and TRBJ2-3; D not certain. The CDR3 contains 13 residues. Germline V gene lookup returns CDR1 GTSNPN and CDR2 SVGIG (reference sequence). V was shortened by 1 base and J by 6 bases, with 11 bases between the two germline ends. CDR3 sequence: CAWSALLGDTQYF. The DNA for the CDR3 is TGTGCCTGGAGTGCCCTTTTGGGGGATACGCAGTATTTT.

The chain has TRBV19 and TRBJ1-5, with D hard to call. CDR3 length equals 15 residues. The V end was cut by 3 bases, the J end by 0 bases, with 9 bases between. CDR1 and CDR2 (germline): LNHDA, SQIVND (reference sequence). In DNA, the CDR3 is TGTGCCAGTAGTATCGGCTTAGATAGCAATCAGCCCCAGCATTTT. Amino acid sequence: CASSIGLDSNQPQHF.

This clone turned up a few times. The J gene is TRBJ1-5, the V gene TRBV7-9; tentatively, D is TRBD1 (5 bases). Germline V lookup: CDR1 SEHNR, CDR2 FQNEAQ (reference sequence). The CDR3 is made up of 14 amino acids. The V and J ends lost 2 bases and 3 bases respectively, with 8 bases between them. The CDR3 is CASSLQGTNQPQHF. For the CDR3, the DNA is TGTGCCAGCAGCTTACAGGGTACCAATCAGCCCCAGCATTTT.

The CDR3, as DNA: TGCAGTGCCTCAGAGGGTGCCTGGCAGTACTTC. Residues: CSASEGAWQYF. The chain links TRBV20-1 to TRBJ2-7, with D possibly TRBD2 on 5 matching bases. Looked up from germline, CDR1 is DFQATT and CDR2 is SNEGSKA (reference sequence). The V end lost 6 bases, the J end lost 9 bases, and 15 bases lay between the germline ends. The CDR3 contains 11 residues.

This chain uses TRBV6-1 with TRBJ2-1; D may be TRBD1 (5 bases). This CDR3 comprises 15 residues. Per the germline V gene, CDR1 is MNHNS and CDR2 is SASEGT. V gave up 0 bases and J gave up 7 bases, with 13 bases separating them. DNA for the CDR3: TGTGCCAGCAGTGAAGCGCTTCAAGGGGTTAATGAGCAGTTCTTC. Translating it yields CASSEALQGVNEQFF.

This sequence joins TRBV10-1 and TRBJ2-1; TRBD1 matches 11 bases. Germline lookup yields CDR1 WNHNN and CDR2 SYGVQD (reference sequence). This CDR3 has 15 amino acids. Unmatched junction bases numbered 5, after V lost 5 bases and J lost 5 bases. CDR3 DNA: TGCGCCAGCAGTCTGGGGACAGGGGGGAACAATGAGCAGTTCTTC. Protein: CASSLGTGGNNEQFF.

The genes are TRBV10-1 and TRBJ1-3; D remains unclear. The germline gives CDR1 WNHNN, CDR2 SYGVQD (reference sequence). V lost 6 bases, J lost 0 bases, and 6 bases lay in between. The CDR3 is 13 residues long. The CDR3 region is CASRKNSGNTIYF. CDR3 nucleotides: TGCGCCAGCAGAAAGAACTCTGGAAACACCATATATTTT.

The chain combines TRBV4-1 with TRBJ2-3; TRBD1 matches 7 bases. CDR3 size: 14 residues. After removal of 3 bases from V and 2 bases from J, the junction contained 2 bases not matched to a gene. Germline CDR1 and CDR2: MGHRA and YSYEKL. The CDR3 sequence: CASSQDRSTDTQYF. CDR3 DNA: TGCGCCAGCAGCCAGGACAGGTCCACAGATACGCAGTATTTT.